This T cell receptor (beta chain) stems from a study of beta chain features in type 1 diabetes. The wider study: Sorted cell examination encompassed 100,000,000 or so cells across all samples. Overall study findings and caveats: Overrepresentation of cells with high TCR expression could result from cDNA sequencing. Moderate but significant shortening of TCRB CDR3s was recorded in all four CD4+ subsets from Type 1 diabetes patients. Patients with type 1 diabetes carried fewer insertions and had more deletions at their VDJ junctions. Patients' naive, central memory and regulatory TCRB repertoires appeared more alike than those of healthy donors.

Expressed TCRB transcripts were sequenced, since all the RNA that had been isolated was reverse transcribed. Assay: immunoSEQ multiplex PCR; the TCRdb copy retains only in-frame clones and omits some. The sample carries about 660,000 clones, about 14% recorded once. Trimming pared 2 bases from V and 3 bases from J, leaving 8 bases between. The CDR3 consists of 12 residues. Per the germline V gene, CDR1 is GTSNPN and CDR2 is SVGIG (reference sequence). In its sample, this clone was seen a few times. Its antigen is as yet unknown. The V and J genes are TRBV30 and TRBJ2-7; D uncertain. The clonotype was recovered from a man aged 18-30 years with type 1 diabetes. Sequencing was performed on naive CD4+ T cells from blood. The CDR3 region is CAWSRVLYEQYF. CDR3 DNA: TGTGCCTGGAGTCGAGTCCTCTACGAGCAGTACTTC.